Given below is one T cell receptor beta chain in context. Antigen: not known. This entry belongs to a study of cytomegalovirus exposure and HLA in healthy donors. Looked up from germline, CDR1 is MNHEY and CDR2 is SMNVEV (reference sequence). V was clipped by 7 bases and J by 7 bases; unmatched bases: 1. This CDR3 is 11 amino acids long. With 60 Vbeta and 13 Jbeta primers, the PCR was carried out. Measured with immunoSEQ multiplex PCR; TCRdb has only the in-frame clones, and not every one. The sample holds over 150,000 clones; approximately 78% are singletons and the top ten take approximately 2.4%. The study's findings and limits: Most CMV-associated TCR beta chains appeared HLA-restricted in a later analysis. Upon later analysis, TCR association rates were observed to vary by HLA locus, being highest for DRB1 and lowest for HLA-C. Analysis was performed later, and it showed HLA-associated TCR beta chains to be more clonally expanded than equally common others.

The sample taken for sequencing was PBMCs. This clonotype originated in a male donor in good health and CMV-seronegative. The chain links TRBV27 to TRBJ2-1; TRBD2 matches 7 bases. The CDR3 protein is CASNSGNEQFF. The CDR3, as DNA: TGTGCCAGCAATAGCGGGAATGAGCAGTTCTTC.